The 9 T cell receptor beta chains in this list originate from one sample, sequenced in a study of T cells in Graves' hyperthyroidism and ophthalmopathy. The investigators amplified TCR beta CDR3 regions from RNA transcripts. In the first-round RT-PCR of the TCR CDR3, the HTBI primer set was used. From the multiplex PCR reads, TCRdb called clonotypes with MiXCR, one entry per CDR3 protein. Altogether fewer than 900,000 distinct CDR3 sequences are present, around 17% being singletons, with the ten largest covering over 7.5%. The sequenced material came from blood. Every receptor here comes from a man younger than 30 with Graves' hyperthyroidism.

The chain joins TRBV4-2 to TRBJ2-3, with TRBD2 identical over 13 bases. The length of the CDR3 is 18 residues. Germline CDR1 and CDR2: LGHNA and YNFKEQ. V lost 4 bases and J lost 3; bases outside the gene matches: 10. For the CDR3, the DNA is TGTGCCAGCAGCCTTGAAATCATGGGACTAGCGGGAACAGATACGCAGTATTTT. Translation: CASSLEIMGLAGTDTQYF.

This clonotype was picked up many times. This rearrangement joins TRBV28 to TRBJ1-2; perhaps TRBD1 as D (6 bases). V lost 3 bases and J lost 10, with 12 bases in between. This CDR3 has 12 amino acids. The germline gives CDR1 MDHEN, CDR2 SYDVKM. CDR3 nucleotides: TGTGCCAGCAGTTTTGCGGGACACCTCTACACCTTC. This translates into CASSFAGHLYTF.

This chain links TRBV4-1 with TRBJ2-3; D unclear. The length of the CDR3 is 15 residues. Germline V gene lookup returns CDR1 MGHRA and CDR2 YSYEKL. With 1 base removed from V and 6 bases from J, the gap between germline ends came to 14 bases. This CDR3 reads CASSQVYIFMDTQYF. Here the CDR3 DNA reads TGCGCCAGCAGCCAAGTGTATATCTTTATGGATACGCAGTATTTT.

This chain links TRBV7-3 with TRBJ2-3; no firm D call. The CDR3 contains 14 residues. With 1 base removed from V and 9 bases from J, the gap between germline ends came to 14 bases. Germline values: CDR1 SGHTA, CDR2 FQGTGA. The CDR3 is CASSLKAVSSTQYF. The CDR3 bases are TGTGCCAGCAGCTTAAAGGCGGTTAGCTCCACGCAGTATTTT. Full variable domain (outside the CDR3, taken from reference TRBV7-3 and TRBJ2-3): GAGVSQTPSNKVTEKGKYVELRCDPISGHTALYWYRQSLGQGPEFLIYFQGTGAADDSGLPNDRFFAVRPEGSVSTLKIQRTERGDSAVYLCASSLKAVSSTQYFGPGTRLTVL.

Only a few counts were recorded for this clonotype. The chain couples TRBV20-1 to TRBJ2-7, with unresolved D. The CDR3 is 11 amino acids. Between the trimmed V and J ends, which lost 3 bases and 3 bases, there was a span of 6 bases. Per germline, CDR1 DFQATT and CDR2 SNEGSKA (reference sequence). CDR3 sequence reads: CSASYSYEQYF. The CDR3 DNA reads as TGCAGTGCTAGTTACAGCTACGAGCAGTACTTC.

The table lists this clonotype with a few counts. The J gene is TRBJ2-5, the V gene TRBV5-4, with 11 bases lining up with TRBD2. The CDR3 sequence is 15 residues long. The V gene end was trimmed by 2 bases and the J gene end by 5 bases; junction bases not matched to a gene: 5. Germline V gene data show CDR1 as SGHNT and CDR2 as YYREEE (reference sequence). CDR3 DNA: TGTGCCAGCAGCTTCGGACTAGCGGGTTCTGAGACCCAGTACTTC. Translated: CASSFGLAGSETQYF.

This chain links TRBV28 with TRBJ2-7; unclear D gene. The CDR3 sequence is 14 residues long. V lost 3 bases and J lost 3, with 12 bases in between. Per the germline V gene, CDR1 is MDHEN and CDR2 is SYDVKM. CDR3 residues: CASSLGGWHYEQYF. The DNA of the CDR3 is TGTGCCAGCAGTTTGGGCGGCTGGCACTACGAGCAGTACTTC.

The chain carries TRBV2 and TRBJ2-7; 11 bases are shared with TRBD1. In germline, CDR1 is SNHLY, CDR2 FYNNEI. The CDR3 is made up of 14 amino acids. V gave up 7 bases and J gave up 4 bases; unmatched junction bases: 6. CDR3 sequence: CASTGTGGDYEQYF. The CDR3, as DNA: TGTGCCAGCACTGGGACAGGGGGGGATTACGAGCAGTACTTC. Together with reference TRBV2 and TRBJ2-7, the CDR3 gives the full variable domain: EPEVTQTPSHQVTQMGQEVILRCVPISNHLYFYWYRQILGQKVEFLVSFYNNEISEKSEIFDDQFSVERPDGSNFTLKIRSTKLEDSAMYFCASTGTGGDYEQYFGPGTRLTVT.

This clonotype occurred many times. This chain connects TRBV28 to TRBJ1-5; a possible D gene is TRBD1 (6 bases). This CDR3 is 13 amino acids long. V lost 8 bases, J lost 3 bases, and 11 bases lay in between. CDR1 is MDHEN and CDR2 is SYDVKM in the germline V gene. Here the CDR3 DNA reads TGTGCCAGCGGTGGACAGATCAATCAGCCCCAGCATTTT. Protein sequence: CASGGQINQPQHF.